A selection of T cell receptor beta chains follows, all from one sample in a study of breast tumors, draining lymph nodes, adjacent tissues. Via MiXCR, TCRdb re-called the multiplex PCR reads, giving one row per CDR3 protein. The table lists fewer than 250,000 distinct CDR3 sequences, roughly 30% of them singletons. Sequenced sample: axillary lymph node tissue. Receptor source: a female donor with breast cancer. Some clones in this sample may be carry-over from other donors' samples. The CDR3 runs from the conserved cysteine through the conserved F or W. The D gene is left open where the match is weak. Rows give clone size only sometimes, using once, few, many, or a class for an expanded clone.

D gene: TRBD1; CDR3 length: 13; clone size: .; J gene: TRBJ1-6; V gene: TRBV29-1; CDR3 protein: CSSRTGVNSPLHF; CDR3 DNA: TGCAGCTCCAGGACAGGGGTCAATTCACCCCTCCACTTT
D gene: .; CDR3 length: 18; clone size: .; J gene: TRBJ2-3; V gene: TRBV7-2; CDR3 protein: CASSLAGRTRLRTDTQYF; CDR3 DNA: TGTGCCAGCAGCTTAGCGGGGAGAACCCGGCTTCGCACTGATACGCAGTATTTT
D gene: .; CDR3 length: 16; clone size: few; J gene: TRBJ2-7; V gene: TRBV11-3; CDR3 protein: CASSPRDSPSSYEQYF; CDR3 DNA: TGTGCCAGCAGCCCCCGGGATAGCCCAAGCTCCTACGAGCAGTACTTC
D gene: TRBD1; CDR3 length: 14; clone size: .; J gene: TRBJ1-2; V gene: TRBV28; CDR3 protein: CASRWTGGTHGYTF; CDR3 DNA: TGTGCCAGCAGATGGACAGGGGGTACCCATGGCTACACCTTC
D gene: TRBD2; CDR3 length: 17; clone size: many; J gene: TRBJ2-2; V gene: TRBV19; CDR3 protein: CASSIIGLAGDTGELFF; CDR3 DNA: TGTGCCAGTAGTATTATAGGGCTAGCGGGCGACACCGGGGAGCTGTTTTTT
D gene: .; CDR3 length: 19; clone size: many; J gene: TRBJ2-6; V gene: TRBV7-2; CDR3 protein: CASSLEGAGAPSGANVLTF; CDR3 DNA: TGTGCCAGCAGCTTAGAAGGGGCGGGGGCCCCCTCTGGGGCCAACGTCCTGACTTTC
D gene: .; CDR3 length: 16; clone size: many; J gene: TRBJ1-4; V gene: TRBV13; CDR3 protein: CASSLRPGGTNEKLFF; CDR3 DNA: TGTGCCAGCAGCCTGAGGCCCGGGGGAACTAATGAAAAACTGTTTTTT
D gene: TRBD2; CDR3 length: 23; clone size: many; J gene: TRBJ2-1; V gene: TRBV19; CDR3 protein: CASSISPSTFRRGRTSGISEQFF; CDR3 DNA: TGTGCCAGTAGTATTTCCCCATCTACATTCCGGCGGGGACGGACTAGCGGGATATCTGAGCAGTTCTTC
D gene: .; CDR3 length: 15; clone size: .; J gene: TRBJ1-4; V gene: TRBV19; CDR3 protein: CASRKLRDGGGKLFF; CDR3 DNA: TGTGCCAGTAGGAAATTGCGGGACGGAGGAGGAAAACTGTTTTTT
D gene: .; CDR3 length: 12; clone size: many; J gene: TRBJ2-1; V gene: TRBV24-1; CDR3 protein: CATIAKWNEQFF; CDR3 DNA: TGTGCCACCATCGCCAAGTGGAATGAGCAGTTCTTC
D gene: TRBD2; CDR3 length: 15; clone size: many; J gene: TRBJ2-1; V gene: TRBV9; CDR3 protein: CASSVTSGTGNEQFF; CDR3 DNA: TGTGCCAGCAGCGTTACTAGCGGGACGGGCAATGAGCAGTTCTTC
D gene: .; CDR3 length: 12; clone size: many; J gene: TRBJ2-7; V gene: TRBV6-1; CDR3 protein: CASIGDDRTQYF; CDR3 DNA: TGTGCCAGCATTGGAGACGACAGGACACAGTACTTC
D gene: .; CDR3 length: 13; clone size: many; J gene: TRBJ2-5; V gene: TRBV12-3/TRBV12-4; CDR3 protein: CASGRDLQETQYF; CDR3 DNA: TGTGCCAGCGGGCGGGACTTACAAGAGACCCAGTACTTC
D gene: .; CDR3 length: 13; clone size: .; J gene: TRBJ1-1; V gene: TRBV7-3; CDR3 protein: CASSMTGNTEAFF; CDR3 DNA: TGTGCCAGCAGCATGACAGGAAACACTGAAGCTTTCTTT
D gene: TRBD2; CDR3 length: 14; clone size: .; J gene: TRBJ2-5; V gene: TRBV7-8; CDR3 protein: CASSFPAGGGTQYF; CDR3 DNA: TGTGCCAGCAGCTTCCCAGCGGGAGGAGGGACCCAGTACTTC
D gene: .; CDR3 length: 16; clone size: .; J gene: TRBJ1-5; V gene: TRBV5-5; CDR3 protein: CASSLRREGIEQPQHF; CDR3 DNA: TGTGCCAGCAGCTTGCGGCGGGAGGGAATCGAGCAGCCCCAGCATTTT